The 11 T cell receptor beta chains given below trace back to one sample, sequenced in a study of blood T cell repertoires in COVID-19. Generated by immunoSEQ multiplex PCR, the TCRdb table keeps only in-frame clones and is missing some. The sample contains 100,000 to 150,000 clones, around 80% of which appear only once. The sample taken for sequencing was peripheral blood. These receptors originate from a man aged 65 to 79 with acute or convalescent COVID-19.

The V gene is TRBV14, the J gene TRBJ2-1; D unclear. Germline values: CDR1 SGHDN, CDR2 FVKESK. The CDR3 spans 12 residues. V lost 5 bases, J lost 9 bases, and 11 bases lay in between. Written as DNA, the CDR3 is TGTGCCAGCAGCAGGCAACTAACTGAGCAGTTCTTC. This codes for CASSRQLTEQFF.

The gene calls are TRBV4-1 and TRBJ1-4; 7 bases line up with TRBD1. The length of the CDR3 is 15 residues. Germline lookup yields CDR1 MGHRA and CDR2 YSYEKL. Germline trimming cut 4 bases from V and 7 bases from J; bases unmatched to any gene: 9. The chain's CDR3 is CASSPEDRNGEKLFF. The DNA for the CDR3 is TGCGCCAGCAGCCCCGAGGACAGGAATGGTGAAAAACTGTTTTTT.

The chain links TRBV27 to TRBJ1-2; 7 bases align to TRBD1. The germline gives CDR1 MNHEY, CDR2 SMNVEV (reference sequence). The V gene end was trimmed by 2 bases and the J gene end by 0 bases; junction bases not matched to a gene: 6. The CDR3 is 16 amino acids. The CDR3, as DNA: TGTGCCAGCAGTTTAAGGGGACAGCTTTCTAACTATGGCTACACCTTC. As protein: CASSLRGQLSNYGYTF.

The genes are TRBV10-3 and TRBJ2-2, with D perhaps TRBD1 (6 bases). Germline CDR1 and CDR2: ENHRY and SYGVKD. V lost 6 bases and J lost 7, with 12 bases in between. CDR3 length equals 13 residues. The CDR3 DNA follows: TGTGCCATCAGGGGCCAGGGGATCGGGGAGCTGTTTTTT. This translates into CAIRGQGIGELFF.

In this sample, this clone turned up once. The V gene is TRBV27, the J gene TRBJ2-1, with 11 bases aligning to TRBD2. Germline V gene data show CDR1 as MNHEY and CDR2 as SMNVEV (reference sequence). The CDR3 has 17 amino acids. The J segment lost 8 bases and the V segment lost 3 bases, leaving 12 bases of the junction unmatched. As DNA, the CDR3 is TGTGCCAGCAGTTTGACACCACTAGCGGGGGCCGCGGATGAGCAGTTCTTC. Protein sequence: CASSLTPLAGAADEQFF.

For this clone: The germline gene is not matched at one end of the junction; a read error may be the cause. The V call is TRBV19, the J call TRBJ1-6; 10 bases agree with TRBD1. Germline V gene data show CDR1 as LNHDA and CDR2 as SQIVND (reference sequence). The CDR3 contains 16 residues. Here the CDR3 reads CASSRGQGLMNSPLHF. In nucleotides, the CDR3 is TGTGCCAGCAGTAGGGGACAGGGGTTGATGAATTCACCCCTCCACTTT.

DNA of the CDR3: TGCGCCAGCAGCTTAGGACAGGGGGCCTACGAGCAGTACTTC. It yields the protein CASSLGQGAYEQYF. This chain uses TRBV5-1 with TRBJ2-7; 10 bases align to TRBD1. The CDR3 runs 14 residues. With V trimmed by 2 bases and J by 2 bases, 1 base remained unmatched. Germline V gives CDR1 SGHRS, CDR2 YFSETQ.

The CDR3 bases are TGTGCCAGCAGCTTAATCAGGGACAGGGACACTGAAGCTTTCTTT. Amino acids: CASSLIRDRDTEAFF. This sequence joins TRBV7-9 and TRBJ1-1, with TRBD1 matching 9 bases. Trimming took 2 bases from V and 3 from J; bases not matched to a gene: 4. The CDR3 consists of 15 residues. Germline loops: CDR1 SEHNR, CDR2 FQNEAQ (reference sequence). Variable domain in full (rest from reference TRBV7-9 and TRBJ1-1): DTGVSQNPRHKITKRGQNVTFRCDPISEHNRLYWYRQTLGQGPEFLTYFQNEAQLEKSRLLSDRFSAERPKGSFSTLEIQRTEQGDSAMYLCASSLIRDRDTEAFFGQGTRLTVV.

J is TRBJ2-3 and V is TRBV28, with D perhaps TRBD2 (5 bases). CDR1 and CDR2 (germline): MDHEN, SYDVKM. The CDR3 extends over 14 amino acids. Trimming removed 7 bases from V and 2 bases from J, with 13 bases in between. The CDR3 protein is CASTRGQPTDTQYF. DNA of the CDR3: TGTGCCAGCACCAGAGGGCAGCCCACAGATACGCAGTATTTT.

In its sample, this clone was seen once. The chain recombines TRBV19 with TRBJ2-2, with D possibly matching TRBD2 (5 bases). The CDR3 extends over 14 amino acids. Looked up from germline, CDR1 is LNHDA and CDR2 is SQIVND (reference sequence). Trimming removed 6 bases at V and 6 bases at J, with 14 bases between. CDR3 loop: CASRRVKESGELFF. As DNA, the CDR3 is TGTGCCAGTAGGCGGGTCAAAGAGTCCGGGGAGCTGTTTTTT.

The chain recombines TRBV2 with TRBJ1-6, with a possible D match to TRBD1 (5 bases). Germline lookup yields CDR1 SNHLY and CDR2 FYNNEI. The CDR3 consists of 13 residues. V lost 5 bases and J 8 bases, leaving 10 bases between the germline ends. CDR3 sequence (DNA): TGTGCCAGCAGTCTTCAGGGATATTCACCCCTCCACTTT. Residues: CASSLQGYSPLHF.